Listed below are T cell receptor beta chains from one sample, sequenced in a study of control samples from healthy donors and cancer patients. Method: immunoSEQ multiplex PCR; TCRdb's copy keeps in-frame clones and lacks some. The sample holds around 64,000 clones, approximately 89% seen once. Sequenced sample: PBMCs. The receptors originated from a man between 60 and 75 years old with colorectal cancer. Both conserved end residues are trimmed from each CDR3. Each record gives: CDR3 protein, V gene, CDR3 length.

CDR3aa: ASSPWTSGGASYEQY
v_gene: TRBV18
len: 15

CDR3aa: ASSLGPASGNTIY
v_gene: TRBV7-9
len: 13

CDR3aa: ASSPGRHEQY
v_gene: TRBV7-2
len: 10

CDR3aa: ASSASRASSYEQY
v_gene: TRBV21-1
len: 13

CDR3aa: ASSPQGTVGYT
v_gene: TRBV6-5
len: 11

CDR3aa: ATTWRQGNLRSRRGPEHEII
v_gene: TRBV15
len: 20

CDR3aa: ASSLGGSHGETQY
v_gene: TRBV5-4
len: 13

CDR3aa: STPGTGFVNEQF
v_gene: TRBV29-1
len: 12

CDR3aa: ASSLTSSNEQF
v_gene: TRBV7-2
len: 11

CDR3aa: ASRLGGHNEKLF
v_gene: TRBV6-5
len: 12

CDR3aa: ASSPPNSYEQY
v_gene: TRBV7-2
len: 11

CDR3aa: ASSGTGNSGNAIY
v_gene: TRBV2
len: 13

CDR3aa: ASSLSRGGAGNEQF
v_gene: TRBV5-4
len: 14

CDR3aa: ASRGQVNTEAF
v_gene: TRBV6-5
len: 11

CDR3aa: ASSLANQPQH
v_gene: TRBV5-1
len: 10

CDR3aa: ASSPQGLAMETQY
v_gene: TRBV3-1/TRBV3-2
len: 13